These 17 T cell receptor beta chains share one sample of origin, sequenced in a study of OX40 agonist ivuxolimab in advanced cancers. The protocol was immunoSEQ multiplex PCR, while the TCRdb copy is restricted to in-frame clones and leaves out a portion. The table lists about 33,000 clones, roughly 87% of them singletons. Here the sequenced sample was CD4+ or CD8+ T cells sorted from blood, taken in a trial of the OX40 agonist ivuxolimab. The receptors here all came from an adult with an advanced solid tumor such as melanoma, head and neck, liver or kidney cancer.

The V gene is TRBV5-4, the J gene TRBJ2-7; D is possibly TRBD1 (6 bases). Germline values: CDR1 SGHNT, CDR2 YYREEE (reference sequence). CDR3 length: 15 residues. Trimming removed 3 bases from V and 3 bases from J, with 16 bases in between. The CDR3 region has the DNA TGTGCCAGCAGCTCCTGGAATCGACAGGACTACGAGCAGTACTTC. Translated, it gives CASSSWNRQDYEQYF.

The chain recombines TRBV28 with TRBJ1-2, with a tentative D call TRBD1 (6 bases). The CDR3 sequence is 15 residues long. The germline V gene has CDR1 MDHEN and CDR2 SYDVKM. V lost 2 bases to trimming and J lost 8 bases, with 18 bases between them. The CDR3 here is CASSLDRFGVGGYTF. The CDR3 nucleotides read TGTGCCAGCAGTTTAGACAGGTTCGGAGTAGGGGGCTACACCTTC.

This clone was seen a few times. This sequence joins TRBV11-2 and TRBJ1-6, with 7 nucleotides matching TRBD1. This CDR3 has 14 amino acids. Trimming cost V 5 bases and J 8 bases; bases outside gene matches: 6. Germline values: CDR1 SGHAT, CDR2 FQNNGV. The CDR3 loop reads CASSGGQRDSPLHF. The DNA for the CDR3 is TGTGCCAGCAGCGGGGGACAGCGGGATTCACCCCTCCACTTT. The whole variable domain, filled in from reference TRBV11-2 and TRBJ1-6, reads EAGVAQSPRYKIIEKRQSVAFWCNPISGHATLYWYQQILGQGPKLLIQFQNNGVVDDSQLPKDRFSAERLKGVDSTLKIQPAKLEDSAVYLCASSGGQRDSPLHFGNGTRLTVT.

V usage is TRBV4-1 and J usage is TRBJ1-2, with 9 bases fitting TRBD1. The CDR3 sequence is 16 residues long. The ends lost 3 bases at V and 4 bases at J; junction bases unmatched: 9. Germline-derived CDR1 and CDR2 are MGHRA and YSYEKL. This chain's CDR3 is CASSQSRQGGFYGYTF. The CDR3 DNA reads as TGCGCCAGCAGCCAGTCTCGACAGGGGGGCTTCTATGGCTACACCTTC.

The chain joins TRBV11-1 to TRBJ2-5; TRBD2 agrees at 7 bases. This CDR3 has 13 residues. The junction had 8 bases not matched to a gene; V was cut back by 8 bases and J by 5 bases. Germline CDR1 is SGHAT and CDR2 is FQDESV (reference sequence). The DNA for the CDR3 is TGTGCCAGCGGCTGGGGGGGAAAGGAGACCCAGTACTTC. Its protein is CASGWGGKETQYF.

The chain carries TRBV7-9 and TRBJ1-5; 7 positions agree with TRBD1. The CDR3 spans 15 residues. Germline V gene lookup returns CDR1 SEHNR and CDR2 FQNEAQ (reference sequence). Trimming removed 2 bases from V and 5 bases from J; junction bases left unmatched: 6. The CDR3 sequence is CASSLRQGVDQPQHF. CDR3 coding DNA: TGTGCCAGCAGCTTAAGGCAGGGGGTGGATCAGCCCCAGCATTTT.

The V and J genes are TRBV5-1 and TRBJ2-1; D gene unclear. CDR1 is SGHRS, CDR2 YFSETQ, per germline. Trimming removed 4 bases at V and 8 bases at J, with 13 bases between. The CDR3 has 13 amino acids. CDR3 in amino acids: CASSMLWGDEQFF. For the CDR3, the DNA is TGCGCCAGCAGCATGCTCTGGGGTGATGAGCAGTTCTTC.

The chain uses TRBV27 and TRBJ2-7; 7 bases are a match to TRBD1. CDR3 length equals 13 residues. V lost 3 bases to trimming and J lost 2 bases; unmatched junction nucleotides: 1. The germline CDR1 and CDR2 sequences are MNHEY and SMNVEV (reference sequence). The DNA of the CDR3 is TGTGCCAGCAGTTTCGGACAGGCCTACGAGCAGTACTTC. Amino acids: CASSFGQAYEQYF.

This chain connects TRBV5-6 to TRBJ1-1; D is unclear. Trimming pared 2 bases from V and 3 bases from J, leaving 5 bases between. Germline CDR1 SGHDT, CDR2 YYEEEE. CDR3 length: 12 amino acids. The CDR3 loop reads CASSFSDTEAFF. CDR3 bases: TGTGCCAGCAGCTTCTCGGACACTGAAGCTTTCTTT.

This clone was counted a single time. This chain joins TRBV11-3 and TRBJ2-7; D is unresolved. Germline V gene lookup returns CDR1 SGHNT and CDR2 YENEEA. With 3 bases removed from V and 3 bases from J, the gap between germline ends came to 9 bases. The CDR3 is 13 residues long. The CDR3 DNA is TGTGCCAGCAGCTTGTCTGCAAACTACGAGCAGTACTTC. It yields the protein CASSLSANYEQYF.

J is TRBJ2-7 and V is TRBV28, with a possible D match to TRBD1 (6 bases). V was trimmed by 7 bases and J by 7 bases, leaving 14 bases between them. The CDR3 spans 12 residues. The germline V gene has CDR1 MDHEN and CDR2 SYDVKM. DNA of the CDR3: TGTGCCAGCAATACAGGGTTGGGGGAGCAGTACTTC. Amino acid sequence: CASNTGLGEQYF.

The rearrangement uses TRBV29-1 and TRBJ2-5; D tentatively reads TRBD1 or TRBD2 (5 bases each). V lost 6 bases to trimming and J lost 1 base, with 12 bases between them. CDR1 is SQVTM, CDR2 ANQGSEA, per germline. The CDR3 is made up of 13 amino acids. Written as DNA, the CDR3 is TGCAGCGTACTCTCGGGGCTCCAAGAGACCCAGTACTTC. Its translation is CSVLSGLQETQYF.

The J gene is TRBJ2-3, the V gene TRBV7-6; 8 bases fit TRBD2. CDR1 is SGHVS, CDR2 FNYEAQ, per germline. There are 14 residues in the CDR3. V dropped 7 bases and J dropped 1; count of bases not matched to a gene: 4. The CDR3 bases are TGTGCCAGCACCGTGACTAGCGGCACAGATACGCAGTATTTT. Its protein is CASTVTSGTDTQYF.

In DNA, the CDR3 is TGTGCCTGGAGCCGTACCACCTACGAGCAGTACTTC. Amino acid sequence: CAWSRTTYEQYF. The chain employs TRBV30 and TRBJ2-5; unclear D gene. The J call may be in error: the DNA end matches TRBJ2-7 better. The CDR3 has 12 amino acids. CDR1 is GTSNPN, CDR2 SVGIG, per germline (reference sequence).

CDR3 sequence: CASSESPGGDVNYGYTF. As DNA, the CDR3 is TGCGCCAGCAGTGAGTCCCCAGGGGGGGATGTAAACTATGGCTACACCTTC. The chain employs TRBV10-2 and TRBJ1-2; TRBD1 agrees at 7 bases. CDR1 and CDR2 (germline): WSHSY, SAAADI. The length of the CDR3 is 17 residues. Germline trimming cut 0 bases from V and 2 bases from J; bases unmatched to any gene: 9.

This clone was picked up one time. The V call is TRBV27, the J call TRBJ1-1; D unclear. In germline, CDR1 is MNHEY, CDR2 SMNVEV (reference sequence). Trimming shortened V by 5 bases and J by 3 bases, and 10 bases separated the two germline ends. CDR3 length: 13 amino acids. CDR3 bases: TGTGCCAGCAGTCTATTCGGGTACACTGAAGCTTTCTTT. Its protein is CASSLFGYTEAFF.

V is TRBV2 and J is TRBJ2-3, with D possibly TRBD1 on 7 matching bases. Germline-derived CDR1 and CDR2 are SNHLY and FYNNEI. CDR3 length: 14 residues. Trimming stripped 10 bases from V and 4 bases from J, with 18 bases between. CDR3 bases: TGTGCCACTTGGAGGGACAGTTTATCAGATACGCAGTATTTT. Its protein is CATWRDSLSDTQYF.